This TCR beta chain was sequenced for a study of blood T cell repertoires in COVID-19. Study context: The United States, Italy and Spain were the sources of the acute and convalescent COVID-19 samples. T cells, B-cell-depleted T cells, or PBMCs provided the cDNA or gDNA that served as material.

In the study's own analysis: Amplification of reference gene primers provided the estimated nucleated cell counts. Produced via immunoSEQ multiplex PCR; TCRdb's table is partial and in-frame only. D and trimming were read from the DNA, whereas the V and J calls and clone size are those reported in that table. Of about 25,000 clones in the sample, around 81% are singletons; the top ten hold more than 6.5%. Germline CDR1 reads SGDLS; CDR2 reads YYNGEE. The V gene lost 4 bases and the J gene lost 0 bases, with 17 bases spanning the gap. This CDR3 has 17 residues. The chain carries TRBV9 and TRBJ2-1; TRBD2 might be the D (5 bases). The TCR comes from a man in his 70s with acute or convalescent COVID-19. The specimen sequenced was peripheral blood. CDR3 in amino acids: CASSSKDFLSSYNEQFF. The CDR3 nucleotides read TGTGCCAGCAGCAGCAAGGACTTTCTAAGCTCCTACAATGAGCAGTTCTTC.